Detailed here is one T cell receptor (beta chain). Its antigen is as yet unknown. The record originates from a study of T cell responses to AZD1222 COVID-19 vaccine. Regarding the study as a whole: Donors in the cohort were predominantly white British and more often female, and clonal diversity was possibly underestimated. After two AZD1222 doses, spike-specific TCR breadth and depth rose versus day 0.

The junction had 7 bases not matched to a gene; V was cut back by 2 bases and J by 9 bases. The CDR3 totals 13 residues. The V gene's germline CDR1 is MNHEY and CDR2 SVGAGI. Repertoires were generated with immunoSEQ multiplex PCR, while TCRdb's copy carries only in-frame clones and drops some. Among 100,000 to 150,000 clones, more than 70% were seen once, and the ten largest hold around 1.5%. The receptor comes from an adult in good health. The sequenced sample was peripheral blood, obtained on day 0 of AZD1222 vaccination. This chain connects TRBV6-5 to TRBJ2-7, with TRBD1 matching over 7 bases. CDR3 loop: CASSYTDRVGQYF. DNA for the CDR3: TGTGCCAGCAGTTACACCGACAGGGTAGGGCAGTACTTC.